This is a list of T cell receptor beta chains from one sample in a study of blood T cell repertoires in COVID-19. Method: immunoSEQ multiplex PCR; TCRdb's copy keeps in-frame clones and lacks some. The sample contains a few hundred thousand clones, roughly nine tenths of which appear only once. The sample taken for sequencing was peripheral blood. Receptors originate from a man between 18 and 29 years old with active or convalescent COVID-19. Each CDR3 is given with its conserved first and last residue. The D gene is left open where the match is weak. Expanded clones get a size class; other rows say once, few or many, or leave the size out.

CSVDLLRDRTAEAFF | TGCAGCGTTGATCTTCTGAGGGACAGGACCGCTGAAGCTTTCTTT | TRBJ1-1 | . | TRBD1 | TRBV29-1
CASSQEWAKKGGEEGCGYTF | TGTGCCAGCAGCCAAGAGTGGGCCAAAAAAGGGGGCGAGGAGGGTTGTGGCTACACCTTC | TRBJ1-2 | . | TRBD1 | TRBV3-1/TRBV3-2
CASSRDRGPATNEKLFF | TGTGCCAGCAGCCGGGACAGGGGACCCGCAACTAATGAAAAACTGTTTTTT | TRBJ1-4 | . | TRBD1 | TRBV14
CASSPLAGGSYNEQFF | TGTGCCAGCAGCCCGCTAGCGGGGGGCAGCTACAATGAGCAGTTCTTC | TRBJ2-1 | . | TRBD2 | TRBV7-2
CASSRNRGVYDEQFF | TGTGCCAGCTCCCGAAACAGGGGAGTATACGATGAGCAGTTCTTC | TRBJ2-1 | . | TRBD1 | TRBV2
CASSGPVSGNTIYF | TGTGCCAGCAGTGGGCCCGTCTCTGGAAACACCATATATTTT | TRBJ1-3 | once | . | TRBV28
CASRQGEGQPQHF | TGTGCCAGCCGACAGGGTGAAGGACAGCCCCAGCATTTT | TRBJ1-5 | . | TRBD1 | TRBV12-3/TRBV12-4
CASSSTPGTQVGEQYF | TGTGCCAGTAGTTCCACCCCCGGGACACAAGTAGGAGAGCAGTACTTC | TRBJ2-7 | . | . | TRBV19
CATRTAHNEKLFF | TGTGCCACCAGGACAGCCCATAATGAAAAACTGTTTTTT | TRBJ1-4 | once | . | TRBV12-3/TRBV12-4
CASSSGTSSSEQFF | TGTGCCAGCAGTTCCGGGACTAGTTCATCTGAGCAGTTCTTC | TRBJ2-1 | . | TRBD2 | TRBV6-2/TRBV6-3
CASSLRTGYKDQPQHF | TGTGCCAGCAGCTTAAGGACAGGGTATAAAGATCAGCCCCAGCATTTT | TRBJ1-5 | . | TRBD1 | TRBV7-8
CASSLVQGLNSPLHF | TGTGCCAGCAGCTTGGTCCAGGGACTTAATTCACCCCTCCACTTT | TRBJ1-6 | . | . | TRBV7-9
CASSEFSPANVLTF | TGTGCCAGCAGTGAATTTTCTCCGGCCAACGTCCTGACTTTC | TRBJ2-6 | . | . | TRBV25-1
CASSSMDSGPQYF | TGTGCCAGCAGCTCAATGGACAGTGGCCCGCAGTATTTT | TRBJ2-3 | . | . | TRBV12-3/TRBV12-4
CASSLNYNEQFF | TGCGCCAGCAGCCTAAATTACAATGAGCAGTTCTTC | TRBJ2-1 | . | . | TRBV5-1
CASSSTDSSYEQYF | TGCGCCAGCAGCTCCACCGACAGCTCCTACGAGCAGTACTTC | TRBJ2-7 | . | . | TRBV5-1
CASSLAGLGHNEQFF | TGTGCCAGCAGCTTAGCAGGACTAGGTCACAATGAGCAGTTCTTC | TRBJ2-1 | . | TRBD2 | TRBV7-9
CASRTSGSKDTQYF | TGTGCCAGCAGGACTAGCGGGAGCAAGGATACGCAGTATTTT | TRBJ2-3 | . | TRBD2 | TRBV6-5
CASSKSTGLAIYEQYF | TGTGCCAGCAGCAAATCCACGGGACTAGCGATCTACGAGCAGTACTTC | TRBJ2-7 | once | . | TRBV21-1
CASSLNRGTNLTYEQYF | TGTGCCAGCAGCTTGAACAGGGGGACAAACCTTACCTACGAGCAGTACTTC | TRBJ2-7 | . | TRBD1 | TRBV5-8
CASSPGTGEFF | TGTGCCAGCAGTCCTGGGACAGGGGAATTCTTC | TRBJ2-1 | . | TRBD1 | TRBV14
CSVVPRPDRAGTEAFF | TGCAGCGTTGTCCCGAGACCCGACAGGGCGGGCACTGAAGCTTTCTTT | TRBJ1-1 | . | TRBD1 | TRBV29-1
CSVEKGQGGEAFF | TGCAGCGTTGAGAAGGGGCAGGGGGGTGAAGCTTTCTTT | TRBJ1-1 | . | TRBD1 | TRBV29-1
CATSPGEVSIEQFF | TGTGCCACCAGCCCAGGCGAAGTTAGTATTGAGCAGTTCTTC | TRBJ2-1 | . | . | TRBV15
CASSPWPGMYF | TGTGCCAGCAGCCCCTGGCCAGGGATGTACTTC | TRBJ2-5 | . | . | TRBV6-6
CASSQERGGSSYGYTF | TGCGCCAGCAGCCAAGAGAGAGGCGGATCAAGCTATGGCTACACCTTC | TRBJ1-2 | . | . | TRBV4-3
CASSRGGDTEAFF | TGTGCCAGCAGCCGAGGGGGCGACACTGAAGCTTTCTTT | TRBJ1-1 | . | TRBD1 | TRBV7-7
CASSNGHHSETQYF | TGTGCCAGCAGTAATGGGCACCATTCCGAGACCCAGTACTTC | TRBJ2-5 | . | . | TRBV2
CATQREVSHTQYF | TGTGCCACCCAGCGGGAGGTCTCCCATACGCAGTATTTT | TRBJ2-3 | . | TRBD2 | TRBV24-1
CASSPGWVSYEQYF | TGTGCCAGCAGCCCGGGGTGGGTCTCCTACGAGCAGTACTTC | TRBJ2-7 | few | . | TRBV6-5
CASSQRGAGKQPQHF | TGTGCCAGCAGCCAGCGGGGGGCTGGGAAGCAGCCCCAGCATTTT | TRBJ1-5 | . | . | TRBV3-1/TRBV3-2